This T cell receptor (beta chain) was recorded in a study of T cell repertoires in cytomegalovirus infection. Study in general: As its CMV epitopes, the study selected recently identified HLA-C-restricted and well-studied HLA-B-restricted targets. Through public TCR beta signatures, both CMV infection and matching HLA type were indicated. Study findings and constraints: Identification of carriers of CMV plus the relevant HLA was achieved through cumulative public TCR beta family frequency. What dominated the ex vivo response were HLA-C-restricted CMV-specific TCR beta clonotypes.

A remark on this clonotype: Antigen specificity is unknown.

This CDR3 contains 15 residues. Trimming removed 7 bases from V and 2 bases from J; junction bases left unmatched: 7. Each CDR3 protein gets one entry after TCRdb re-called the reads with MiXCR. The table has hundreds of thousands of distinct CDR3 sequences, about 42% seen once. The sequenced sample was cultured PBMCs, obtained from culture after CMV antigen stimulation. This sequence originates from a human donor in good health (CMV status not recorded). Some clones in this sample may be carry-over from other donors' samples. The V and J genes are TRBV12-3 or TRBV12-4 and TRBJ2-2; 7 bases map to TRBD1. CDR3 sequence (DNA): TGTGCCAGCAAAGGGGGCCGTGTTAACACCGGGGAGCTGTTTTTT. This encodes CASKGGRVNTGELFF.